The source of this T cell receptor (beta chain) is a study of monozygotic twins with inflammatory bowel disease. The CDR3 is made up of 15 amino acids. CDR1 is MGHRA and CDR2 is YSYEKL in the germline V gene. TCRdb re-called the 5' RACE reads; every CDR3 protein appears as one record, without DNA. Seen in this sample are tens of thousands of distinct CDR3 sequences; the ten most common clones hold around 7%. Sample: blood. The V and J genes are TRBV4-1 and TRBJ2-7; TCRdb's D call, TRBD1, is unchecked because there is no DNA. The receptor comes from a human donor with ulcerative colitis or Crohn's disease, or a healthy co-twin of an affected twin (not recorded which). This CDR3 reads CASSQEGAASYEQYF.